Following are 10 T cell receptor beta chains from one sample sequenced in a study of T cells in Graves' hyperthyroidism and ophthalmopathy. TCR beta CDR3 regions were amplified from RNA transcripts. The HTBI set primed first-round TCR CDR3 RT-PCR. TCRdb re-called the multiplex PCR reads with MiXCR, one entry per CDR3 protein. The table shows about 570,000 distinct CDR3 sequences, with around 45% occurring only once. The sequencing input was peripheral blood or thyroid tissue (not recorded which). These receptors were obtained from an adult woman with Graves' disease, either hyperthyroidism or ophthalmopathy (not recorded which).

The chain joins TRBV20-1 to TRBJ2-7; D tentatively reads TRBD1 or TRBD2 (6 bases each). The CDR3 extends over 16 amino acids. Per the germline V gene, CDR1 is DFQATT and CDR2 is SNEGSKA (reference sequence). Trimming pared 1 base from V and 7 bases from J, leaving 23 bases between. CDR3 in amino acids: CSARGGAAGHILEQYF. Written as DNA, the CDR3 is TGCAGTGCTAGAGGGGGGGCTGCGGGCCACATACTGGAGCAGTACTTC.

This clonotype has only a few counts. The gene calls are TRBV6-5 and TRBJ1-3; D may be TRBD1 (5 bases). Germline V gene sequence: CDR1 MNHEY, CDR2 SVGAGI. The CDR3 consists of 17 residues. The V gene lost 4 bases and the J gene lost 0 bases, with 16 bases spanning the gap. The CDR3 region has the DNA TGTGCCAGCAGTTTCGGACACCAGGCTTTCTCTGGAAACACCATATATTTT. This translates into CASSFGHQAFSGNTIYF.

This clonotype was seen many times. The chain employs TRBV7-6 and TRBJ1-5; D remains unclear. The CDR3 is 16 residues long. Trimming shortened V by 5 bases and J by 0 bases, and 14 bases separated the two germline ends. Germline V gene data show CDR1 as SGHVS and CDR2 as FNYEAQ. The CDR3 coding sequence is TGTGCCAGCAGCCCCGGACGGAGGTATAGCAATCAGCCCCAGCATTTT. Amino acids: CASSPGRRYSNQPQHF.

The chain is built from TRBV5-1 and TRBJ1-6, with no clear D. The CDR3 totals 13 residues. Germline V gene data show CDR1 as SGHRS and CDR2 as YFSETQ. V lost 0 bases and J lost 9, with 7 bases in between. DNA of the CDR3: TGCGCCAGCAGCTTGGGGGAGGTTTCACCCCTCCACTTT. Its protein is CASSLGEVSPLHF.

This clonotype was recorded many times. In DNA form, the CDR3 reads TGTGCTAGTGGCCCCGGATTGATTCCCCAGCATTTT. It encodes CASGPGLIPQHF. This chain links TRBV12-5 with TRBJ1-5; D is ambiguous. Germline CDR1 and CDR2: LGHNT and FRNRAP. The V end lost 6 bases, the J end lost 10 bases, and 13 bases lay between the germline ends. CDR3 length: 12 residues.

V and J are TRBV7-3 and TRBJ2-7; D uncertain. The germline CDR1 and CDR2 sequences are SGHTA and FQGTGA. The CDR3 covers 13 residues. V dropped 11 bases and J dropped 4 bases, with 18 bases sitting between them. CDR3 region: CAPITGIGYEQYF. The DNA of the CDR3 is TGTGCCCCTATCACTGGGATCGGGTACGAGCAGTACTTC. The full variable domain, rest sourced from reference TRBV7-3 and TRBJ2-7, is GAGVSQTPSNKVTEKGKYVELRCDPISGHTALYWYRQSLGQGPEFLIYFQGTGAADDSGLPNDRFFAVRPEGSVSTLKIQRTERGDSAVYLCAPITGIGYEQYFGPGTRLTVT.

Of note for this clonotype: Likely a read error: the CDR3 ends without its conserved phenylalanine or tryptophan. This chain uses TRBV4-1 with TRBJ1-1; no clear D gene. Germline V gives CDR1 MGHRA, CDR2 YSYEKL. V lost 4 bases to trimming and J lost 5 bases, with 8 bases between them. The CDR3 has 12 residues. This chain's CDR3 is CASSLKGTEAFL. The CDR3 DNA follows: TGCGCCAGCAGCCTTAAAGGGACTGAAGCTTTCCTT.

This clonotype was detected ten times or more. The rearrangement uses TRBV5-1 and TRBJ2-5; no reliable D call. Looked up from germline, CDR1 is SGHRS and CDR2 is YFSETQ. This CDR3 is built from 14 residues. Trimming removed 0 bases at V and 1 base at J, with 7 bases between. CDR3 coding DNA: TGCGCCAGCAGCTTGGGGCCTGCCCAAGAGACCCAGTACTTC. Translation gives CASSLGPAQETQYF.

Regarding this clonotype: The germline gene is not matched at one end of the junction; a read error may be the cause. The chain uses TRBV15 and TRBJ2-7; D may match TRBD1 or TRBD2 (7 bases each). Germline V gene data show CDR1 as LNHNV and CDR2 as YYDKDF (reference sequence). The CDR3 extends over 13 amino acids. This CDR3 is CATRRARGGEQYF. Here the CDR3 DNA reads TGTGCCACCAGGAGAGCCAGGGGGGGGGAGCAGTACTTC.

This clonotype was observed many times. This chain uses TRBV4-1 with TRBJ1-3; no reliable D call. CDR3 length: 13 residues. The V gene lost 2 bases and the J gene lost 5 bases, with 7 bases spanning the gap. Per the germline V gene, CDR1 is MGHRA and CDR2 is YSYEKL. Written as DNA, the CDR3 is TGCGCCAGCAGCCAACTTCTCCGAAACACCATATATTTT. Its translation: CASSQLLRNTIYF.